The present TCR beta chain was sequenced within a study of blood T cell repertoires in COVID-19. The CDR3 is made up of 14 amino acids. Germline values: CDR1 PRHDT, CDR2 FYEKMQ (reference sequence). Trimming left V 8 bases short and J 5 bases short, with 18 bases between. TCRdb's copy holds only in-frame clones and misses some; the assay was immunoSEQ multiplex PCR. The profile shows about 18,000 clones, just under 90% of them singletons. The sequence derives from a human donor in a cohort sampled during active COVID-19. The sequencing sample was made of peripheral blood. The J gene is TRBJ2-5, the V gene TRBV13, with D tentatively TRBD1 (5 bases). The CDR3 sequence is CASLRQSWQETQYF. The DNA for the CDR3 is TGTGCCAGCCTAAGACAGTCATGGCAGGAGACCCAGTACTTC.